Below, 3 T cell receptor beta chains from the same sample are listed, as sequenced in a study of blood T cell repertoires in COVID-19. Sequenced by immunoSEQ multiplex PCR; TCRdb stores in-frame clones only, minus some. The table includes under 80,000 clones, around nine tenths detected once. The sequencing sample was made of peripheral blood. The receptors were gathered from a man between 65 and 85 years old with acute or convalescent COVID-19.

The chain uses TRBV30 and TRBJ1-6, with TRBD1 matching 7 bases. The junction had 12 bases not matched to a gene; V was cut back by 7 bases and J by 12 bases. CDR1 is GTSNPN, CDR2 SVGIG, per germline (reference sequence). This CDR3 comprises 13 residues. This CDR3 reads CASGGTAAVPLHF. The DNA for the CDR3 is TGTGCCTCTGGTGGGACAGCCGCGGTACCCCTCCACTTT.

CDR3 protein: CASSQPGQKNTEAFF. CDR3 nucleotides: TGTGCCAGCAGCCAACCGGGACAGAAAAACACTGAAGCTTTCTTT. The chain is built from TRBV3-1 (or the pseudogene TRBV3-2) and TRBJ1-1; 7 nucleotides line up with TRBD1. Germline V CDR1 and CDR2: LGHDT, YNNKEL (reference sequence). The CDR3 totals 15 residues. V lost 2 bases, J lost 2 bases, and 5 bases stayed unmatched.

The chain recombines TRBV5-5 with TRBJ2-3, with 13 nucleotides matching TRBD2. Germline lookup yields CDR1 SGHKS and CDR2 YYEKEE (reference sequence). With V trimmed by 4 bases and J by 1 base, 3 bases remained unmatched. The CDR3 is 16 residues long. CDR3 in DNA: TGTGCCAGCAGCGCGGGGACTAGCGGGGGCACAGATACGCAGTATTTT. The encoded protein is CASSAGTSGGTDTQYF.